Listed here are 18 T cell receptor beta chains from one sample, sequenced in a study of T cells in Graves' hyperthyroidism and ophthalmopathy (dated by TCRdb to the late 2010s). Receptors were amplified or captured by multiplex PCR. Sequencing was carried out with an Illumina HiSeq 2000. TCR beta CDR3 regions were amplified from RNA transcripts. For the first round of RT-PCR on the TCR CDR3, the HTBI primer set was used together with the Qiagen OneStep RT-PCR kit. The raw public reads went through TCRdb reprocessing: fastp at Q25, MiXCR clone calling, in-frame beta chains kept. Duplicate CDR3 protein sequences are folded into a single record with the most common DNA and genes. The sample profile shows 340,000 or so distinct CDR3 sequences; roughly 17% of them were found once. In total, the top ten clones hold around a third of the sample. Sequencing input: blood. Source of these receptors: a man aged 30 to 39 with Graves' hyperthyroidism.

This clonotype was observed many times. The chain links TRBV2 to TRBJ1-4, with 8 bases aligning to TRBD1. The CDR3 is 14 amino acids. The V gene end was trimmed by 10 bases and the J gene end by 6 bases; junction bases not matched to a gene: 10. Germline CDR1 is SNHLY and CDR2 is FYNNEI. The DNA for the CDR3 is TGTGCCACAGGGATCGACAGGGGTTATGAAAAACTGTTTTTT. This codes for CATGIDRGYEKLFF.

This clonotype came up many times. The chain carries TRBV3-1 and TRBJ2-7; TRBD1 agrees at 8 bases. Losses at the gene ends were 0 bases for V and 8 bases for J; bases not matched to a gene: 6. The CDR3 sequence is 14 residues long. Germline assignment: CDR1 LGHDT and CDR2 YNNKEL (reference sequence). CDR3 bases: TGTGCCAGCAGCCAAGACGCGACAGGGGCTAAGCAGTACTTC. This sequence encodes CASSQDATGAKQYF.

In its sample, this clonotype was seen many times. CDR3 in DNA: TGTGCCAGCAGCCAAGTAGCGGGAGGGCCGGGCGAGCAGTACTTC. Translation: CASSQVAGGPGEQYF. The chain joins TRBV14 to TRBJ2-7, with 11 nucleotides matching TRBD2. The length of the CDR3 is 15 residues. The germline V gene encodes CDR1 SGHDN and CDR2 FVKESK. V gave up 1 base and J gave up 6 bases; unmatched junction bases: 5.

In its sample, this clonotype was seen many times. This chain links TRBV7-8 with TRBJ2-7, with a weak D call TRBD1 (6 bases). Trimming shortened V by 5 bases and J by 1 base, and 9 bases separated the two germline ends. This CDR3 region has 13 residues. Germline assignment: CDR1 SGHVS and CDR2 FQNEAQ. Here the CDR3 DNA reads TGTGCCAGCAGCGTAGACAGGTCCTACGAGCAGTACTTC. It translates to CASSVDRSYEQYF.

The chain carries TRBV20-1 and TRBJ2-3, with 10 bases lining up with TRBD2. Germline V gene data show CDR1 as DFQATT and CDR2 as SNEGSKA (reference sequence). This CDR3 region has 19 residues. Germline trimming cut 5 bases from V and 2 bases from J; bases unmatched to any gene: 19. The CDR3 is CSADNRGLADRNSTDTQYF. CDR3 nucleotides: TGCAGTGCTGATAACCGAGGACTAGCGGATAGGAACTCCACAGATACGCAGTATTTT.

Concerning this clonotype itself: With a much larger clone just one base away, this may be a read error. CDR3 sequence reads: CASAPTGSPTNYGHTF. The CDR3, as DNA: TGTGCCAGCGCCCCGACAGGGAGCCCTACAAACTATGGCCACACCTTC. The chain links TRBV12-3 or TRBV12-4 to TRBJ1-2, with 7 positions matching TRBD1. This CDR3 comprises 16 residues.

Worth noting for this clonotype: A much bigger clone sits one base away, suggesting this may be a read error. The V call is TRBV9, the J call TRBJ2-3; D call uncertain. This CDR3 spans 15 amino acids. CDR1 and CDR2 (germline): SGDLS, YYNGEE. CDR3 coding DNA: TGTGACAGCAGCTACGAGCCGGCAAGCACAGATACGCAGTATTTT. It is translated as CDSSYEPASTDTQYF.

The genes are TRBV3-1 and TRBJ2-3; 10 bases map to TRBD2. The germline gives CDR1 LGHDT, CDR2 YNNKEL (reference sequence). The CDR3 sequence is 12 residues long. With 5 bases clipped from V and 8 bases from J, the junction kept 1 base outside the gene matches. In DNA, the CDR3 is TGTGCCAGCAGCTTAGCGGGAGGTACGCAGTATTTT. It encodes CASSLAGGTQYF.

The table lists this clonotype with many counts. The chain employs TRBV12-3 or TRBV12-4 and TRBJ2-4, with 7 bases lining up with TRBD2. Losses at the gene ends were 6 bases for V and 5 bases for J; bases not matched to a gene: 13. This CDR3 has 16 residues. DNA for the CDR3: TGTGCCAGCAGCCGTAGCCTCAGGGCGGGAGAAAACATTCAGTACTTC. Translation: CASSRSLRAGENIQYF.

The chain employs TRBV29-1 and TRBJ2-1, with D tentatively TRBD1 (5 bases). This CDR3 comprises 15 residues. Germline CDR1 reads SQVTM; CDR2 reads ANQGSEA. Trimming cost V 1 base and J 1 base, with 11 bases left between them. The CDR3 nucleotides are TGCAGCGTTGAAGTAGGAAGACAGTCCTACAATGAGCAGTTCTTC. This gives the protein CSVEVGRQSYNEQFF.

This clonotype was seen at least ten times. The rearrangement links TRBV7-9 to TRBJ1-2, with a weak D call TRBD1 (5 bases). Germline loops: CDR1 SEHNR, CDR2 FQNEAQ (reference sequence). Trimming removed 5 bases at V and 4 bases at J, with 17 bases between. The CDR3 is 15 residues long. The CDR3 sequence is CASSLGAPGPYGYTF. The CDR3 DNA reads TGTGCCAGCAGCCTCGGGGCGCCCGGTCCCTATGGCTACACCTTC.

J is TRBJ2-1 and V is TRBV3-1; tentatively, D is TRBD1 (6 bases). The CDR3 loop spans 16 amino acids. The germline gives CDR1 LGHDT, CDR2 YNNKEL (reference sequence). Deletions cut 4 bases from V and 6 bases from J, with 19 bases between. CDR3 residues: CASSLPGDKFINEQFF. CDR3 DNA sequence: TGTGCCAGCAGCCTCCCAGGGGACAAATTTATCAATGAGCAGTTCTTC.

This clonotype was picked up many times. The chain couples TRBV7-9 to TRBJ2-5; D gene uncertain. With 1 base removed from V and 0 bases from J, the gap between germline ends came to 6 bases. The CDR3 sequence is 14 residues long. Germline CDR1 is SEHNR and CDR2 is FQNEAQ (reference sequence). The CDR3, as DNA: TGTGCCAGCAGCTTAGTTGCGAACCAAGAGACCCAGTACTTC. It translates to CASSLVANQETQYF.

The chain carries TRBV27 and TRBJ1-5; D perhaps matches TRBD1 (6 bases). The V gene lost 4 bases and the J gene lost 4 bases, with 8 bases spanning the gap. The germline CDR1 and CDR2 sequences are MNHEY and SMNVEV (reference sequence). The CDR3 is 13 amino acids. The CDR3, as DNA: TGTGCCAGCAGTTCAGGGGAAAATCAGCCCCAGCATTTT. It specifies CASSSGENQPQHF.

This clonotype appeared many times. The chain employs TRBV30 and TRBJ2-7; D gene ambiguous. CDR1 GTSNPN and CDR2 SVGIG come from the germline V gene (reference sequence). The CDR3 totals 14 residues. V lost 1 base, J lost 2 bases, and 12 bases lay in between. The CDR3 protein is CAWSAGLAPYEQYF. The CDR3 DNA sequence: TGTGCCTGGAGTGCCGGGTTGGCACCCTACGAGCAGTACTTC. Variable domain in full (rest from reference TRBV30 and TRBJ2-7): SQTIHQWPATLVQPVGSPLSLECTVEGTSNPNLYWYRQAAGRGLQLLFYSVGIGQISSEVPQNLSASRPQDRQFILSSKKLLLSDSGFYLCAWSAGLAPYEQYFGPGTRLTVT.

This clonotype turned up a few times. The chain has TRBV7-9 and TRBJ2-1; TRBD2 is a possible D gene (6 bases). The CDR3 sequence is 14 residues long. The germline V gene encodes CDR1 SEHNR and CDR2 FQNEAQ (reference sequence). Trimming removed 5 bases from V and 4 bases from J, with 12 bases in between. CDR3 residues: CASSPEGTYNEQFF. The CDR3 DNA follows: TGTGCCAGCAGCCCGGAGGGGACGTACAATGAGCAGTTCTTC. Based on the CDR3 plus reference TRBV7-9 and TRBJ2-1, the full variable domain is DTGVSQNPRHKITKRGQNVTFRCDPISEHNRLYWYRQTLGQGPEFLTYFQNEAQLEKSRLLSDRFSAERPKGSFSTLEIQRTEQGDSAMYLCASSPEGTYNEQFFGPGTRLTVL.

This clonotype was observed many times. The chain uses TRBV6-1 and TRBJ2-5; the D gene is possibly TRBD1 (5 bases). V lost 3 bases and J 4 bases, leaving 12 bases between the germline ends. In germline, CDR1 is MNHNS, CDR2 SASEGT. This CDR3 is built from 14 residues. The CDR3 DNA reads as TGTGCCAGCAGTGAGACAGCCAGGAGAGAGACCCAGTACTTC. Protein: CASSETARRETQYF.

Only one count was recorded for this clonotype. The chain recombines TRBV7-3 with TRBJ2-1; D not certain. This CDR3 region has 13 residues. The V end was cut by 2 bases, the J end by 8 bases, with 10 bases between. Germline V gene data show CDR1 as SGHTA and CDR2 as FQGTGA. This CDR3 is CASSLQNRHEQFF. CDR3 coding DNA: TGTGCCAGCAGCTTACAGAACCGGCATGAGCAGTTCTTC.